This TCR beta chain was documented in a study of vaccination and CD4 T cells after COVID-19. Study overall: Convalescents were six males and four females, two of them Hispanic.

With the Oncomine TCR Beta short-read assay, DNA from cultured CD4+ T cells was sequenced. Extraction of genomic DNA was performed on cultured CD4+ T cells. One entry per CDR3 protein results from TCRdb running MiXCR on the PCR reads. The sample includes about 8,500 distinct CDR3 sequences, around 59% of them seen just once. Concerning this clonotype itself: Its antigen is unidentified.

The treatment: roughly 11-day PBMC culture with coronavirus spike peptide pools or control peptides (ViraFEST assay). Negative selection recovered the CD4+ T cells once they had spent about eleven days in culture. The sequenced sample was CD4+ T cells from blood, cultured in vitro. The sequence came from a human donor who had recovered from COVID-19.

CDR3 DNA sequence: TGCAGTGCCCCCGGGACGGTGGACAATCAGCCCCAGCATTTT. It translates to CSAPGTVDNQPQHF. This chain links TRBV20-1 with TRBJ1-5; tentative D call: TRBD1 (5 bases). Trimming removed 6 bases at V and 3 bases at J, with 15 bases between. The CDR3 covers 14 residues. Per germline, CDR1 DFQATT and CDR2 SNEGSKA (reference sequence).